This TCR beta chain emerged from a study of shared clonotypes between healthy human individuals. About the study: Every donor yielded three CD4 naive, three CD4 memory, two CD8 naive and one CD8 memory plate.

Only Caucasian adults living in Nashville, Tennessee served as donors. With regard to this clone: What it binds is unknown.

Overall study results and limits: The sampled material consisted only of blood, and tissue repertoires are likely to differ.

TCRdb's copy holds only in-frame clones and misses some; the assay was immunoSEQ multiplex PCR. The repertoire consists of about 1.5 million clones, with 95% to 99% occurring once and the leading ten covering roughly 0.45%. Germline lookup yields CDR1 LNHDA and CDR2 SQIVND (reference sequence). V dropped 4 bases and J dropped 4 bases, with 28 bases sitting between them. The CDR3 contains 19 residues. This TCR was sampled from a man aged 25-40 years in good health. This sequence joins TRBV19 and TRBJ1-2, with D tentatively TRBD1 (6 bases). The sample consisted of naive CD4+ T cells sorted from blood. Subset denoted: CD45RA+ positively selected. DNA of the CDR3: TGTGCCAGTAGTACCTTAACACGACAGGCCCCGGGGCAGCCCTATGGCTACACCTTC. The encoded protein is CASSTLTRQAPGQPYGYTF.